This T cell receptor beta chain was sequenced for a study of shared clonotypes between healthy human individuals (dated by TCRdb to about 2020). Study-level background: A few men and a couple of women, aged 18 to 49 years, made up the cohort. For each donor, three plates each were used for CD4 naive and CD4 memory, two plates were used for CD8 naive, and one plate was used for CD8 memory. To estimate repertoire size and how much clonotype sharing occurs between individuals, the study deeply sequenced the blood TCR repertoires of five or six healthy adults. To increase sequencing depth and limit assay-specific biases, TCR repertoire library preparation and sequencing were carried out by different laboratories using diverse techniques. Between about 0.85 and 8.9 billion PBMCs per donor were obtained by leukapheresis.

On this clone itself: Its target antigen remains unknown. No base quality values were provided; no much bigger clone lies one nucleotide off.

What the work shows at the level of the full study, not this receptor alone: Pairwise subsampling led to the expectation that sequencing depth would affect the degree of clonotype sharing among donors. Higher generation probabilities were observed for clonotypes shared by all four sorted-subset donors than for non-shared clonotypes. Naive subsets generally had larger estimated clonotype richness than memory subsets. Incomplete sequencing was indicated by rarefaction of sorted-subset datasets, despite the large sequencing depth. Sampling was restricted to blood, and TCR repertoires in tissues likely differ from the TCR repertoires found in blood. Across a few donors, around 5.4% of naive CD4, roughly 3.8% of naive CD8, 2.3% of memory CD4, and approximately 0.4% of memory CD8 clonotypes were shared. Because the study included a small number of donors, the genetic and exposure-history diversity represented was limited.

The donors were healthy, HIV-negative adults who had no recently reported acute infections or vaccinations. All donors were Caucasian adults living in Nashville, Tennessee, USA. CD4+ T cells were enriched by magnetic negative selection; naive cells were then positively selected on CD45RA, and the negative fraction formed the memory subset. Blood was collected by leukapheresis, and PBMCs were isolated by Ficoll-Histopaque density gradient centrifugation and then cryopreserved in liquid nitrogen vapor phase. Analytical flow cytometry was used to check the purity and quantity of each magnetically sorted T cell population. Each sorted fraction had its genomic DNA isolated and then quantified by UV absorbance on a Nanodrop 2000c. Using the deep immunoSEQ assay, multiplex PCR amplified TCR CDR3 regions from genomic DNA. Genomic DNA extracted from each cell subset was distributed evenly over all wells of several immunoSEQ 96-well plates, and each plate served as one replicate. Each replicate PCR for sorted subsets received approximately 220 ng genomic DNA, equal to roughly 29,000 T cell genomes. Purified libraries were measured with a Qubit 3.0 fluorometer, size-checked on a Bioanalyzer 2100, and measured again with the KAPA Library Quantification kit. A separate single-read 150-cycle Illumina NextSeq 550 flow cell was used to sequence each immunoSEQ 96-well plate. As for how the authors treated the data: The immunoSEQ output contained only junctional sequences without quality scores, so filtering could not match that applied to full-length reads. Sequences were annotated with PyIR, a Python wrapper for IgBLAST v1.9, and V/J genes and CDR3 were assigned using IMGT germline references. Reads were filtered out if the reads had weak V/J assignments (E-value above 1e-6), no CDR3, stop codons, out-of-frame junctions, or ambiguous translated residues. V3J clonotypes were defined as sequences sharing the same inferred V gene, J gene, and CDR3 amino acid sequence. To compute the percentage overlap between repertoires, the number of shared unique clonotypes was divided by the size of the smaller repertoire. Richness of each repertoire was evaluated using RTK rarefaction, the Chao1 estimator, and Recon v2.1 estimates of unobserved clonotypes. Generation probabilities were computed with OLGA for all TCRbeta clonotypes obtained by the gDNA method from several donors. Imported from immuneACCESS, the table was reduced by TCRdb to in-frame sequences with V and J called. These copies leave out some clones; in studies compared against another copy, an unresolved V gene accounts for under half, and the cause of the remainder is not known. Clone size and the V and J calls come from that table; the DNA yielded D and trimming. Here the sample has over a million clones; 98% occur a single time. About 0.4% of the sample is held by the ten biggest clonotypes.

The CDR3 holds 18 amino acids from the cysteine to the phenylalanine. The read is trimmed to its CDR3 DNA, 54 bases read in frame from base 1. Sequences KGHSH (CDR1) and LQKENI (CDR2) are obtained from the germline V gene. Between the V and J ends, shortened by 9 bases and 4 bases respectively, the junction contains 27 bases. Sequencing used naive CD4+ T cells sorted from blood. In the paper's terms, the cell subset or site label means: CD45RA+ positively selected. The chain is assembled from TRBV18 and TRBJ2-2; the D gene is perhaps TRBD2, from 6 matching bases. This receptor was identified in a man aged 30 to 39 in good health. The DNA sequence is TGTGCCAGTACCTACGGGACTCCCGGGGGAATGGGCACCGGGGAGCTGTTTTTT. Translated, it reads CASTYGTPGGMGTGELFF.